A selection of T cell receptor beta chains follows, all from one sample in a study of response to subunit inactivated influenza vaccine. One entry per CDR3 protein results from TCRdb running MiXCR on the RT-PCR reads. The data contain roughly 550,000 distinct CDR3 sequences, approximately 22% of them singletons. A further study also used this sample, focusing on T cells expressing NK-cell markers.

The sample in question was CD4+ T cells sorted from PBMCs, obtained 11 to 12 days after vaccination. The receptors come from a man between 50 and 59 years old who received an inactivated influenza vaccine. Each CDR3 is given with its conserved first and last residue. D genes are given only for firm matches.

>TRBV3-1|TRBJ1-3|NA
CASSQVDGNTIYF
>TRBV3-1|TRBJ1-4|NA
CASSQDGAPTNEKLFF
>TRBV20-1|TRBJ2-3|NA
CSSPRLERKDTQYF
>TRBV6-1|TRBJ2-7|NA
CASSEMVSSYEQYF
>TRBV20-1|TRBJ2-5|TRBD2
CSALGTSGTNQETQYF
>TRBV20-1|TRBJ2-7|TRBD1
CSAFPGTGLTYEQYF
>TRBV9|TRBJ2-5|TRBD2
CASKRGGTISETQYF
>TRBV5-5|TRBJ1-2|NA
CASSFPGRKDGYTF
>TRBV6-1|TRBJ1-4|NA
CASSDRGREKLFF
>TRBV6-1|TRBJ1-2|NA
CASSLTGYNYGYTF
>TRBV7-8|TRBJ2-2|TRBD2
CASSLAAGGPATGELFF
>TRBV18|TRBJ1-1|TRBD1
CASSPSGQNAFF
>TRBV7-9|TRBJ2-5|NA
CASSPRDLRETQYF
>TRBV20-1|TRBJ1-2|TRBD1
CSARKTGRYGYTF
>TRBV24-1|TRBJ2-2|NA
CATSEGDLSNTGELFF
>TRBV29-1|TRBJ2-3|TRBD2
CSLELAGGPSDTQYF
>TRBV29-1|TRBJ2-7|NA
CSASYQYEQYF
>TRBV12-3/TRBV12-4|TRBJ2-3|TRBD1
CASSFSMGQGPQDTQYF
>TRBV6-5|TRBJ2-7|TRBD2
CASSYSGGSSYEQYF
>TRBV20-1|TRBJ1-5|TRBD1
CSASYRGGYSNQPQHF
>TRBV5-6|TRBJ1-1|TRBD1
CASSDPDRANTEAFF
>TRBV10-3|TRBJ2-1|NA
CATRTSSYNEQFF
>TRBV6-1|TRBJ1-4|NA
CASSADSPVEKLFF
>TRBV3-1|TRBJ2-3|TRBD1
CASSPNQGASNTDTQYF
>TRBV20-1|TRBJ2-7|NA
CSARSGAPYEQYF
>TRBV4-1|TRBJ2-6|TRBD1
CASSPTGVGANVLTF
>TRBV20-1|TRBJ1-5|TRBD1
CSAREQQGARQPQHF
>TRBV7-2|TRBJ1-1|NA
CASSLTQGNTEAFF
>TRBV12-3/TRBV12-4|TRBJ1-1|NA
CASSMQGNTEAFF
>TRBV15|TRBJ2-2|NA
CATSRETPSITGELFF
>TRBV6-1|TRBJ2-1|NA
CASRQTGLNEQFF
>TRBV4-3|TRBJ2-3|TRBD1
CASSMRQGNTDTQYF
>TRBV7-2|TRBJ2-7|TRBD1
CASSSGQTSYEQYF
>TRBV3-1|TRBJ2-7|NA
CASSHFENEQYF
>TRBV6-2/TRBV6-3|TRBJ1-2|NA
CASSDPTTGTYGYTF
>TRBV10-3|TRBJ2-7|NA
CAISESTGYEQYF
>TRBV4-3|TRBJ2-7|TRBD1
CASSQDSGQGPYEQYF
>TRBV6-1|TRBJ2-7|TRBD1
CASREQPGQPYEQYF
>TRBV20-1|TRBJ1-1|NA
CSAREGHGNTEAFF
>TRBV12-3/TRBV12-4|TRBJ1-6|NA
CASSSRSNSPLHF
>TRBV6-2/TRBV6-3|TRBJ2-1|TRBD2
CASSYSTSGIGEQFF